This TCR beta chain stems from a study of response to subunit inactivated influenza vaccine. From the RT-PCR reads, TCRdb called clonotypes with MiXCR, one entry per CDR3 protein. The sample lists approximately 700,000 distinct CDR3 sequences, about 15% occurring once. The CDR3 loop spans 12 amino acids. Trimming pared 7 bases from V and 7 bases from J, leaving 10 bases between. The V gene's germline CDR1 is KGHDR and CDR2 SFDVKD. The TCR comes from a man between 50 and 59 years old who received an inactivated influenza vaccine. Sequenced here: PBMCs from blood, sampled roughly 15 days before vaccination. The V and J genes are TRBV24-1 and TRBJ2-1; D ambiguous. CDR3 DNA: TGTGCCACCAGCCCCGGACGGAATGAGCAGTTCTTC. Its protein is CATSPGRNEQFF.